A single sample gave rise to the 7 T cell receptor beta chains below, sequenced in a study of T-cell memory formation after mild COVID-19 (dated by TCRdb to the early 2020s). Library construction relied on 5' RACE. Data came from an Illumina NovaSeq 6000. The raw public data were reprocessed by TCRdb itself: fastp quality trimming at Q25, MiXCR clonotype calling, in-frame beta chains only. Each entry is one CDR3 protein sequence, shown with its most common DNA and genes. This sample gives around 370,000 distinct CDR3 sequences in total; about 21% of them show up just once. The leading ten clones occupy around 12% of the sample. Sequenced material: PBMCs or a T cell subset sorted from them (not recorded which). The source is an adult woman who had mild COVID-19 (a few samples of this study predate the infection). The sample titles of this study are shuffled in the database, so cell type and time point are left out; the donor was told from shared clones.

In this sample, this clonotype turned up a few times. The rearrangement joins TRBV7-2 to TRBJ1-5, with D unclear. The germline CDR1 and CDR2 sequences are SGHTA and FQGNSA. The CDR3 is 14 amino acids. Trimming stripped 5 bases from V and 2 bases from J, with 10 bases between. CDR3 residues: CASSVQAGNQPQHF. In nucleotides, the CDR3 is TGTGCCAGCAGCGTCCAGGCAGGCAATCAGCCCCAGCATTTT.

This clonotype was observed a handful of times. V and J are TRBV9 and TRBJ1-1; the D is unclear. Looked up from germline, CDR1 is SGDLS and CDR2 is YYNGEE. The CDR3 has 14 residues. V was clipped by 0 bases and J by 6 bases, with 12 bases between them. The DNA for the CDR3 is TGTGCCAGCAGCGTAGGGAACGCCTCTCCTGAAGCTTTCTTT. This translates into CASSVGNASPEAFF.

This clonotype has only a few counts. The V gene is TRBV19, the J gene TRBJ2-1; 7 bases are shared with TRBD1. The CDR3 covers 15 residues. The J segment lost 4 bases and the V segment lost 5 bases, leaving 8 bases of the junction unmatched. Germline values: CDR1 LNHDA, CDR2 SQIVND (reference sequence). The CDR3 loop reads CASSDQGERYNEQFF. The CDR3 DNA reads as TGTGCCAGTAGTGATCAGGGGGAGAGATACAATGAGCAGTTCTTC.

The chain couples TRBV7-3 to TRBJ1-5; 10 positions agree with TRBD1. The V gene's germline CDR1 is SGHTA and CDR2 FQGTGA. The CDR3 spans 16 residues. The V and J ends lost 5 bases and 2 bases, in that order; junction bases with no gene match: 6. CDR3 DNA sequence: TGTGCCAGCAGCGAGAAGGGACAGGGGTGCAATCAGCCCCAGCATTTT. Encoded protein: CASSEKGQGCNQPQHF.

This clonotype was counted only a few times. The chain carries TRBV9 and TRBJ2-3; 10 bases align to TRBD1. Germline lookup yields CDR1 SGDLS and CDR2 YYNGEE. V shed 0 bases, J shed 1 base, and the junction held 2 bases outside the gene matches. The CDR3 runs 16 residues. CDR3 in DNA: TGTGCCAGCAGCGTAGGACAGGGGGCGCGCACAGATACGCAGTATTTT. It translates to CASSVGQGARTDTQYF.

V and J are TRBV6-1 and TRBJ2-3, with D perhaps matching TRBD1 (6 bases). Per the germline V gene, CDR1 is MNHNS and CDR2 is SASEGT. Between the trimmed V and J ends, which lost 5 bases and 5 bases, there was a span of 14 bases. This CDR3 is 14 amino acids long. CDR3 sequence: CASSTQGPRDTQYF. The DNA for the CDR3 is TGTGCCAGCAGTACACAGGGTCCAAGAGATACGCAGTATTTT.

This clonotype was observed a few times. V gene TRBV29-1 combines with J gene TRBJ2-3; TRBD2 matches 13 bases. CDR1 and CDR2 (germline): SQVTM, ANQGSEA. Losses at the gene ends were 3 bases for V and 6 bases for J; bases not matched to a gene: 18. The CDR3 runs 19 residues. CDR3 in DNA: TGCAGCGTTGACACCCCCCCGCCCGGGGGACTAGCGGGACTCGATACGCAGTATTTT. Its protein product is CSVDTPPPGGLAGLDTQYF.